This T cell receptor beta chain came from a study of OX40 agonist ivuxolimab in advanced cancers. Whole-study context: Intravenous ivuxolimab was administered to patients every 2 weeks at 0.01 to 10 mg/kg. Overall study results and limits: More expanded clones were found, on average, in CD8+ than in CD4+ T cells.

With respect to this clone: What it binds is not known.

TCRdb's copy holds only in-frame clones and misses some; the assay was immunoSEQ multiplex PCR. The table has about 52,000 clones, approximately 94% seen once. In germline, CDR1 is SGHAT, CDR2 FQNNGV. CDR3 length equals 16 residues. Trimming shortened V by 3 bases and J by 4 bases, and 16 bases separated the two germline ends. The timepoints at which blood was sampled were baseline, cycle 4 day 1, and cycle 7 day 1. The source is an adult with an advanced solid tumor such as melanoma, head and neck, liver or kidney cancer. Specimen: CD4+ or CD8+ T cells sorted from blood, collected in a trial of the OX40 agonist ivuxolimab. This chain connects TRBV11-2 to TRBJ2-1, with D possibly TRBD1 on 6 matching bases. CDR3 sequence reads: CASSFEGVPRYNEQFF. CDR3 nucleotides: TGTGCCAGCAGCTTCGAGGGGGTGCCCAGGTACAATGAGCAGTTCTTC. The full variable domain, its missing parts supplied by reference TRBV11-2 and TRBJ2-1, is EAGVAQSPRYKIIEKRQSVAFWCNPISGHATLYWYQQILGQGPKLLIQFQNNGVVDDSQLPKDRFSAERLKGVDSTLKIQPAKLEDSAVYLCASSFEGVPRYNEQFFGPGTRLTVL.